Each of the 20 T cell receptor beta chains below was sequenced from the same sample in a study of multiple sclerosis patients with progressive multifocal leukoencephalopathy. Time point: time of PML onset. Assay used: immunoSEQ multiplex PCR; TCRdb lists only in-frame clones, some missing. The sample lists about 32,000 clones, roughly 87% occurring once. This material consisted of PBMCs, taken from a patient treated with natalizumab. These receptors came from a woman aged 40 to 50 with progressive multifocal leukoencephalopathy.

The genes are TRBV30 and TRBJ1-2, with a possible D match to TRBD1 (6 bases). Trimming took 4 bases from V and 8 from J, leaving 14 bases between them. The CDR3 has 12 residues. The germline V gene encodes CDR1 GTSNPN and CDR2 SVGIG (reference sequence). CDR3 amino acids: CAWTTGARGYTF. DNA of the CDR3: TGTGCCTGGACCACGGGGGCACGAGGCTACACCTTC.

This clone showed up just a few times. In the same sample, other DNA sequences code for this CDR3. V is TRBV7-9 and J is TRBJ1-1; the D is unclear. CDR3 length: 13 residues. The ends were cut back, 5 bases at V and 1 base at J, with 8 bases in the middle. CDR1 is SEHNR and CDR2 is FQNEAQ in the germline V gene (reference sequence). The CDR3 spells CASSRGRNTEAFF. CDR3 DNA sequence: TGTGCCAGCAGCCGAGGGCGGAACACTGAAGCTTTCTTT.

The J gene is TRBJ2-1, the V gene TRBV7-2; D assignment may be TRBD1 or TRBD2 (5 bases each). Per the germline V gene, CDR1 is SGHTA and CDR2 is FQGNSA. The V gene lost 2 bases and the J gene lost 1 base, with 9 bases spanning the gap. CDR3 size: 15 residues. CDR3 nucleotide sequence: TGTGCCAGCAGCTTAAGGGGAGAGTCCTACAATGAGCAGTTCTTC. Protein product: CASSLRGESYNEQFF.

This sequence joins TRBV7-9 and TRBJ2-7; 7 nucleotides agree with TRBD1. Germline CDR1 SEHNR, CDR2 FQNEAQ (reference sequence). The J segment lost 1 base and the V segment lost 8 bases, leaving 8 bases of the junction unmatched. CDR3 length: 14 amino acids. The DNA of the CDR3 is TGTGCCAGCCAACCCGGGACAGTATCCTACGAGCAGTACTTC. It specifies CASQPGTVSYEQYF.

The rearrangement uses TRBV19 and TRBJ1-5, with 7 bases lining up with TRBD1. The junction had 9 bases not matched to a gene; V was cut back by 5 bases and J by 5 bases. The length of the CDR3 is 15 residues. The germline CDR1 and CDR2 sequences are LNHDA and SQIVND (reference sequence). The CDR3 spells CASSLEGDSYQPQHF. In nucleotides, the CDR3 is TGTGCCAGTAGTCTCGAGGGGGACAGTTATCAGCCCCAGCATTTT.

The chain couples TRBV4-3 to TRBJ2-4, with unresolved D. This CDR3 is 13 amino acids long. Germline V gene sequence: CDR1 LGHNA, CDR2 YSLEER. The V and J ends lost 0 bases and 7 bases respectively, with 7 bases between them. This CDR3 reads CASSQEAANIQYF. The CDR3 DNA sequence: TGCGCCAGCAGCCAAGAGGCAGCGAACATTCAGTACTTC.

V gene TRBV19 combines with J gene TRBJ2-1; 10 bases are a match to TRBD2. Germline V gene lookup returns CDR1 LNHDA and CDR2 SQIVND (reference sequence). This CDR3 has 15 amino acids. Trimming at V came to 1 base and at J to 4 bases, leaving 1 base not matched to a gene. The CDR3 DNA reads as TGTGCCAGTAGTATAGGGACTAGCGGATACAATGAGCAGTTCTTC. Translation: CASSIGTSGYNEQFF.

J is TRBJ1-1 and V is TRBV10-3; 9 bases match TRBD1. CDR3 length: 14 amino acids. Germline lookup yields CDR1 ENHRY and CDR2 SYGVKD. Trimming took 6 bases from V and 0 from J; bases not matched to a gene: 2. CDR3 DNA sequence: TGTGCCATCAGGGGGACAGGGTTGAACACTGAAGCTTTCTTT. Translated, it gives CAIRGTGLNTEAFF.

The chain has TRBV19 and TRBJ1-5, with D hard to call. CDR3 length: 15 residues. Germline CDR1 and CDR2: LNHDA and SQIVND (reference sequence). V lost 3 bases to trimming and J lost 3 bases, with 12 bases between them. The CDR3 coding sequence is TGTGCCAGTAGTATTACGAGCCGGAACAATCAGCCCCAGCATTTT. It is translated as CASSITSRNNQPQHF.

The chain uses TRBV7-2 and TRBJ2-1; a weak D match, TRBD1 (6 bases). Germline CDR1 is SGHTA and CDR2 is FQGNSA. V was pared by 1 base and J by 7 bases, with 11 bases between. There are 14 residues in the CDR3. CDR3 residues: CASSLDRETNEQFF. Written as DNA, the CDR3 is TGTGCCAGCAGCTTAGACAGGGAAACAAATGAGCAGTTCTTC. The full variable domain, completed using reference TRBV7-2 and TRBJ2-1, is GAGVSQSPSNKVTEKGKDVELRCDPISGHTALYWYRQSLGQGLEFLIYFQGNSAPDKSGLPSDRFSAERTGGSVSTLTIQRTQQEDSAVYLCASSLDRETNEQFFGPGTRLTVL.

The CDR3 is CAISESSLYNSPLHF. The CDR3 nucleotides are TGTGCCATCAGTGAGTCGAGCCTATATAATTCACCCCTCCACTTT. The rearrangement links TRBV10-3 to TRBJ1-6; D is unresolved. The CDR3 is 15 amino acids. Deletions cut 0 bases from V and 4 bases from J, with 7 bases between. CDR1 and CDR2 (germline): ENHRY, SYGVKD.

In DNA, the CDR3 is TGTGCCAGCAGCTTTAGCGGGGTAAGCTCCTACGAGCAGTACTTC. This gives the protein CASSFSGVSSYEQYF. The chain uses TRBV7-2 and TRBJ2-7; 8 bases line up with TRBD2. Germline V lookup: CDR1 SGHTA, CDR2 FQGNSA. After removal of 3 bases from V and 0 bases from J, the junction contained 4 bases not matched to a gene. The CDR3 loop spans 15 amino acids.

The chain carries TRBV7-9 and TRBJ1-1; D call uncertain. The CDR3 is made up of 12 amino acids. CDR1 SEHNR and CDR2 FQNEAQ come from the germline V gene (reference sequence). CDR3 DNA: TGTGCGTCTGAGGGCAGAAGCACTGAAGCTTTCTTT. Encoded protein: CASEGRSTEAFF.

The J gene is TRBJ2-4, the V gene TRBV28; D call uncertain. Between the trimmed V and J ends, which lost 5 bases and 0 bases, there was a span of 14 bases. CDR1 is MDHEN, CDR2 SYDVKM, per germline. The CDR3 has 16 amino acids. CDR3 protein: CASSPLGELAKNIQYF. CDR3 sequence (DNA): TGTGCCAGCAGTCCCCTTGGTGAGCTAGCCAAAAACATTCAGTACTTC.

The chain couples TRBV7-8 to TRBJ2-5, with 8 bases aligning to TRBD2. Germline CDR1 is SGHVS and CDR2 is FQNEAQ. V dropped 0 bases and J dropped 4; count of bases not matched to a gene: 7. This CDR3 region has 16 residues. The CDR3 reads CASSLARWAGGETQYF. CDR3 DNA: TGTGCCAGCAGCTTAGCAAGGTGGGCGGGAGGAGAGACCCAGTACTTC.

The chain has TRBV29-1 and TRBJ2-7; D gene ambiguous. Between the trimmed V and J ends, which lost 0 bases and 3 bases, there was a span of 6 bases. Germline assignment: CDR1 SQVTM and CDR2 ANQGSEA. CDR3 length: 12 amino acids. In DNA form, the CDR3 reads TGCAGCGTTGAAGATCAAGACTACGAGCAGTACTTC. Translated, it gives CSVEDQDYEQYF.

V usage is TRBV4-2 and J usage is TRBJ1-1, with TRBD1 as a possible D gene (5 bases). V was shortened by 1 base and J by 5 bases, with 17 bases between the two germline ends. The CDR3 is 16 residues long. CDR1 is LGHNA and CDR2 is YNFKEQ in the germline V gene. The CDR3 bases are TGTGCCAGCAGCCAAGCCCTACAGGACCGGGGGACTGAAGCTTTCTTT. Protein product: CASSQALQDRGTEAFF.

The rearrangement links TRBV7-2 to TRBJ1-6; D unresolved. Trimming cost V 2 bases and J 9 bases, with 5 bases left between them. The CDR3 is made up of 12 amino acids. CDR1 is SGHTA and CDR2 is FQGNSA in the germline V gene. The CDR3 DNA follows: TGTGCCAGCAGCTTATCGGTTTCACCCCTCCACTTT. Its translation: CASSLSVSPLHF.

This clone was seen only once. CDR3 bases: TGTGCCAGCAGCCATAAAGCACAAGATACGCAGTATTTT. Translating it yields CASSHKAQDTQYF. This chain joins TRBV7-9 and TRBJ2-3; D is ambiguous. V was pared by 5 bases and J by 5 bases, with 11 bases between. Germline assignment: CDR1 SEHNR and CDR2 FQNEAQ (reference sequence). The CDR3 is made up of 13 amino acids. The full variable domain, its missing parts supplied by reference TRBV7-9 and TRBJ2-3, is DTGVSQNPRHKITKRGQNVTFRCDPISEHNRLYWYRQTLGQGPEFLTYFQNEAQLEKSRLLSDRFSAERPKGSFSTLEIQRTEQGDSAMYLCASSHKAQDTQYFGPGTRLTVL.

The chain recombines TRBV28 with TRBJ1-1; D remains ambiguous. Between the trimmed V and J ends, which lost 9 bases and 3 bases, there was a span of 11 bases. The CDR3 totals 12 residues. Germline V gene sequence: CDR1 MDHEN, CDR2 SYDVKM. In DNA form, the CDR3 reads TGTGCCAGTGCCGCGGGAGACACTGAAGCTTTCTTT. Its protein product is CASAAGDTEAFF. The complete variable domain, with remaining parts taken from reference TRBV28 and TRBJ1-1, reads DVKVTQSSRYLVKRTGEKVFLECVQDMDHENMFWYRQDPGLGLRLIYFSYDVKMKEKGDIPEGYSVSREKKERFSLILESASTNQTSMYLCASAAGDTEAFFGQGTRLTVV.